A single sample gave rise to the 23 T cell receptor beta chains below, sequenced in a study of blood T cell repertoires in COVID-19. Data came from immunoSEQ multiplex PCR; TCRdb stores just in-frame clones and leaves some out. The sample holds around 100,000 clones, about 84% seen once. Sequencing was done on a sample of peripheral blood. These receptors all stem from a human donor in a cohort sampled during active COVID-19.

The chain joins TRBV6-4 to TRBJ2-1; TRBD2 aligns across 11 bases. The V gene's germline CDR1 is MRHNA and CDR2 SNTAGT. Losses at the gene ends were 5 bases for V and 8 bases for J; bases not matched to a gene: 11. This CDR3 contains 16 residues. The CDR3 region is CASSRELAGVIDEQFF. In DNA, the CDR3 is TGTGCCAGCAGTCGTGAACTAGCGGGAGTTATCGATGAGCAGTTCTTC.

J is TRBJ1-1 and V is TRBV29-1; D might be TRBD1 (5 bases). The CDR3 is 11 amino acids. Trimming stripped 6 bases from V and 6 bases from J, with 11 bases between. Germline CDR1 reads SQVTM; CDR2 reads ANQGSEA. Here the CDR3 reads CSVPQGAEAFF. The CDR3 DNA follows: TGCAGCGTACCTCAGGGCGCTGAAGCTTTCTTT. The full variable domain, in which reference TRBV29-1 and TRBJ1-1 provide the parts outside the CDR3, is SAVISQKPSRDICQRGTSLTIQCQVDSQVTMMFWYRQQPGQSLTLIATANQGSEATYESGFVIDKFPISRPNLTFSTLTVSNMSPEDSSIYLCSVPQGAEAFFGQGTRLTVV.

The chain has TRBV11-2 and TRBJ1-2; the D is unclear. Germline assignment: CDR1 SGHAT and CDR2 FQNNGV. The CDR3 is 13 amino acids. Deletions cut 10 bases from V and 7 bases from J, with 19 bases between. As DNA, the CDR3 is TGTGCCACCGCGCCTAGAGATCTCAGTGGCTACACCTTC. This gives the protein CATAPRDLSGYTF.

CDR3 residues: CASRRAGGDTEAFF. The CDR3 coding sequence is TGCGCCAGCAGAAGGGCAGGGGGCGACACTGAAGCTTTCTTT. The chain links TRBV10-2 to TRBJ1-1; 8 nucleotides line up with TRBD1. Trimming removed 6 bases from V and 3 bases from J; junction bases left unmatched: 6. CDR3 length: 14 residues. Per the germline V gene, CDR1 is WSHSY and CDR2 is SAAADI.

The table lists this clone with a count of one. The chain joins TRBV6-4 to TRBJ2-3, with 7 bases aligning to TRBD1. The CDR3 totals 16 residues. V lost 2 bases to trimming and J lost 2 bases; unmatched junction nucleotides: 7. The germline V gene encodes CDR1 MRHNA and CDR2 SNTAGT. The CDR3 DNA reads as TGTGCCAGCAGTGACCAGGGACAGTCCCACACAGATACGCAGTATTTT. This encodes CASSDQGQSHTDTQYF.

The chain combines TRBV19 with TRBJ1-1; D remains ambiguous. Trimming took 3 bases from V and 1 from J, leaving 6 bases between them. Germline V gives CDR1 LNHDA, CDR2 SQIVND (reference sequence). The CDR3 covers 13 residues. In nucleotides, the CDR3 is TGTGCCAGTAGTATTAATAAGAACACTGAAGCTTTCTTT. This codes for CASSINKNTEAFF. Complete variable domain (other parts from reference TRBV19 and TRBJ1-1): DGGITQSPKYLFRKEGQNVTLSCEQNLNHDAMYWYRQDPGQGLRLIYYSQIVNDFQKGDIAEGYSVSREKKESFPLTVTSAQKNPTAFYLCASSINKNTEAFFGQGTRLTVV.

The chain combines TRBV5-6 with TRBJ2-1; possible D gene TRBD2, 6 bases. The CDR3 loop spans 11 amino acids. The germline V gene has CDR1 SGHDT and CDR2 YYEEEE. V was shortened by 8 bases and J by 6 bases, with 9 bases between the two germline ends. The CDR3 DNA reads as TGTGCCAGACCGCGGGGCAATGAGCAGTTCTTC. Translating it yields CARPRGNEQFF.

The V call is TRBV28, the J call TRBJ2-7; 8 nucleotides line up with TRBD2. J gave up 6 bases and V 3 bases, and 7 bases lay outside the gene matches. CDR1 and CDR2 (germline): MDHEN, SYDVKM. CDR3 size: 14 residues. CDR3 DNA sequence: TGTGCCAGCAGTTTCCCAGCGGGAGCTGGCGAGCAGTACTTC. It is translated as CASSFPAGAGEQYF.

The chain has TRBV6-4 and TRBJ2-3, with 7 nucleotides matching TRBD2. The CDR3 totals 17 residues. J gave up 4 bases and V 6 bases, and 16 bases lay outside the gene matches. CDR1 is MRHNA and CDR2 is SNTAGT in the germline V gene. The CDR3 reads CASSDSGDGCLADTQYF. In DNA form, the CDR3 reads TGTGCCAGCAGCGACAGCGGGGACGGGTGTCTCGCAGATACGCAGTATTTT.

V gene TRBV19 combines with J gene TRBJ2-5, with D possibly TRBD2 on 6 matching bases. Germline V gene lookup returns CDR1 LNHDA and CDR2 SQIVND (reference sequence). The CDR3 consists of 14 residues. V lost 5 bases and J lost 6, with 16 bases in between. The CDR3 region has the DNA TGTGCCAGTAGTCCCGGAGGAGGGGCAAAGACCCAGTACTTC. Translation: CASSPGGGAKTQYF.

This clone has only one observation. The rearrangement links TRBV7-2 to TRBJ1-3, with D possibly matching TRBD1 (6 bases). Germline V gene lookup returns CDR1 SGHTA and CDR2 FQGNSA. The CDR3 totals 13 residues. V was pared by 7 bases and J by 9 bases, with 16 bases between. This CDR3 is CASTLNRDGTIYF. The CDR3, as DNA: TGTGCCAGCACCCTTAACAGGGATGGCACCATATATTTT.

The rearrangement uses TRBV10-2 and TRBJ1-1; D uncertain. The germline gives CDR1 WSHSY, CDR2 SAAADI. CDR3 length equals 12 residues. V was clipped by 6 bases and J by 12 bases, with 17 bases between them. In DNA, the CDR3 is TGCGCCAGCAGCTCCAACCAGTTCACGACTTTCTTT. It yields the protein CASSSNQFTTFF.

The rearrangement links TRBV27 to TRBJ2-1; no firm D call. The length of the CDR3 is 14 residues. CDR1 is MNHEY and CDR2 is SMNVEV in the germline V gene (reference sequence). The V end was cut by 2 bases, the J end by 4 bases, with 9 bases between. Here the CDR3 reads CASSLTPWYNEQFF. The CDR3 nucleotides are TGTGCCAGCAGTTTAACTCCCTGGTACAATGAGCAGTTCTTC.

V gene TRBV7-9 combines with J gene TRBJ2-1, with a tentative D call TRBD1 (6 bases). The CDR3 sequence is 14 residues long. V was trimmed by 5 bases and J by 9 bases, leaving 17 bases between them. The V gene's germline CDR1 is SEHNR and CDR2 FQNEAQ (reference sequence). This CDR3 is CASSQGSLAAEQFF. The CDR3 DNA reads as TGTGCCAGCAGCCAGGGGTCCTTGGCCGCTGAGCAGTTCTTC.

This rearrangement joins TRBV18 to TRBJ2-1; 9 bases are shared with TRBD1. V lost 8 bases to trimming and J lost 3 bases; unmatched junction nucleotides: 14. CDR1 is KGHSH and CDR2 is LQKENI in the germline V gene. The CDR3 spans 17 residues. As DNA, the CDR3 is TGTGCCAGCGCCTTTGGGGTCGGACAGGGGAGCTACAATGAGCAGTTCTTC. Amino acids: CASAFGVGQGSYNEQFF.

The V and J genes are TRBV19 and TRBJ2-7; TRBD1 matches at 9 bases. The CDR3 is 15 residues long. After removal of 7 bases from V and 3 bases from J, the junction contained 10 bases not matched to a gene. Germline loops: CDR1 LNHDA, CDR2 SQIVND (reference sequence). For the CDR3, the DNA is TGTGCCAGTACCAGCGGACAGGGGCCAAACTACGAGCAGTACTTC. It codes for CASTSGQGPNYEQYF.

The chain links TRBV6-1 to TRBJ2-1; 10 bases fit TRBD2. This CDR3 is built from 16 residues. CDR1 MNHNS and CDR2 SASEGT come from the germline V gene. Trimming removed 2 bases from V and 4 bases from J; junction bases left unmatched: 5. The CDR3 spells CASSETLAGPYNEQFF. CDR3 coding DNA: TGTGCCAGCAGTGAAACACTAGCGGGGCCTTACAATGAGCAGTTCTTC.

The chain employs TRBV6-6 and TRBJ1-1, with D uncertain. Germline V gene sequence: CDR1 MNHNY, CDR2 SVGAGI (reference sequence). This CDR3 spans 13 amino acids. V lost 5 bases and J 3 bases, leaving 10 bases between the germline ends. CDR3 nucleotides: TGTGCCAGCAGTGTCCGGTCGGACACTGAAGCTTTCTTT. Its protein product is CASSVRSDTEAFF.

The chain links TRBV19 to TRBJ2-7; the D gene is possibly TRBD2 (5 bases). Between the trimmed V and J ends, which lost 5 bases and 3 bases, there was a span of 17 bases. This CDR3 comprises 15 residues. Germline V gene lookup returns CDR1 LNHDA and CDR2 SQIVND (reference sequence). CDR3 in amino acids: CASSPGPGKVYEQYF. In nucleotides, the CDR3 is TGTGCCAGTAGTCCTGGCCCGGGAAAGGTCTACGAGCAGTACTTC. Combining the CDR3 with reference TRBV19 and TRBJ2-7 gives the whole variable domain DGGITQSPKYLFRKEGQNVTLSCEQNLNHDAMYWYRQDPGQGLRLIYYSQIVNDFQKGDIAEGYSVSREKKESFPLTVTSAQKNPTAFYLCASSPGPGKVYEQYFGPGTRLTVT.

This chain joins TRBV6-2 or TRBV6-3 and TRBJ1-1; 9 bases are shared with TRBD1. CDR3 length: 16 residues. Germline CDR1 reads MNHEY; CDR2 reads SVGEGT. V trimming: 1 base; J trimming: 4 bases; junction bases outside the gene matches: 7. CDR3 residues: CASSYLKGTGSTEAFF. The CDR3 bases are TGTGCCAGCAGTTACTTGAAGGGGACAGGGAGCACTGAAGCTTTCTTT.

The chain employs TRBV7-2 and TRBJ2-2; TRBD1 agrees at 10 bases. This CDR3 spans 16 amino acids. The V gene end was trimmed by 5 bases and the J gene end by 4 bases; junction bases not matched to a gene: 7. Per the germline V gene, CDR1 is SGHTA and CDR2 is FQGNSA. CDR3 region: CASSRGQGFLTGELFF. In DNA form, the CDR3 reads TGTGCCAGCAGCAGGGGACAGGGGTTTCTCACCGGGGAGCTGTTTTTT.

The chain's CDR3 is CASSLGLNNEQFF. CDR3 sequence (DNA): TGCGCCAGCAGCTTGGGACTGAACAATGAGCAGTTCTTC. The J gene is TRBJ2-1, the V gene TRBV5-1; D uncertain. V was trimmed by 0 bases and J by 5 bases, leaving 6 bases between them. Per the germline V gene, CDR1 is SGHRS and CDR2 is YFSETQ. The CDR3 totals 13 residues.

The chain couples TRBV3-1 (or the pseudogene TRBV3-2) to TRBJ1-1, with 7 bases fitting TRBD1. The junction had 5 bases not matched to a gene; V was cut back by 5 bases and J by 2 bases. Germline CDR1 is LGHDT and CDR2 is YNNKEL (reference sequence). The CDR3 is 14 residues long. DNA of the CDR3: TGTGCCAGCAGCACCAGGGACAGAAACACTGAAGCTTTCTTT. Its protein product is CASSTRDRNTEAFF.